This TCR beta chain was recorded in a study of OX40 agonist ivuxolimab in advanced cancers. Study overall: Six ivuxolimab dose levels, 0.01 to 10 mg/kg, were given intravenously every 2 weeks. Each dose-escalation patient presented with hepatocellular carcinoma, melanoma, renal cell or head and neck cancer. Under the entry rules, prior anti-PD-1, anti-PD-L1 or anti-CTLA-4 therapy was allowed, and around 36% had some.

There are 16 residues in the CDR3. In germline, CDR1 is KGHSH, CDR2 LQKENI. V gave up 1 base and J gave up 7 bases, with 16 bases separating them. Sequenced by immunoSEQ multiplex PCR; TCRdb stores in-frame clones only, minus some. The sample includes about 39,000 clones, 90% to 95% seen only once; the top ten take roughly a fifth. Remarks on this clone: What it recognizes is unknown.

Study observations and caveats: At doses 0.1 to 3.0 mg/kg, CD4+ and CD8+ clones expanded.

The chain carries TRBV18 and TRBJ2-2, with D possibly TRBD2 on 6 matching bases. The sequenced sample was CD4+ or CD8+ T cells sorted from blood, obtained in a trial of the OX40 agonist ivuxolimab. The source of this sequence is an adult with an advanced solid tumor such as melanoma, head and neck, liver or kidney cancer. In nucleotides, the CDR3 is TGTGCCAGCTCACCACTAGCGGAAAGAGCGGACGGGGAGCTGTTTTTT. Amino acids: CASSPLAERADGELFF.